This T cell receptor beta chain was captured in a study of blood T cell repertoires in COVID-19. Study as a whole: Some COVID-19 samples were acute and others convalescent; all came from the United States, Italy and Spain.

Assay: immunoSEQ multiplex PCR; the TCRdb copy retains only in-frame clones and omits some. The table shows some 63,000 clones, with 65% to 90% occurring only once. Germline V gives CDR1 SEHNR, CDR2 FQNEAQ (reference sequence). The CDR3 loop spans 14 amino acids. Trimming removed 8 bases from V and 7 bases from J, with 21 bases in between. This clone was counted only a few times. The source of this sequence is a human donor in a cohort sampled during active COVID-19. The sample consisted of peripheral blood. The V and J genes are TRBV7-9 and TRBJ2-7; tentatively, D is TRBD1 (6 bases). CDR3 sequence (DNA): TGTGCCAGCCGGTCTACAGGGTCCTCTGAGGAGCAGTACTTC. It yields the protein CASRSTGSSEEQYF.